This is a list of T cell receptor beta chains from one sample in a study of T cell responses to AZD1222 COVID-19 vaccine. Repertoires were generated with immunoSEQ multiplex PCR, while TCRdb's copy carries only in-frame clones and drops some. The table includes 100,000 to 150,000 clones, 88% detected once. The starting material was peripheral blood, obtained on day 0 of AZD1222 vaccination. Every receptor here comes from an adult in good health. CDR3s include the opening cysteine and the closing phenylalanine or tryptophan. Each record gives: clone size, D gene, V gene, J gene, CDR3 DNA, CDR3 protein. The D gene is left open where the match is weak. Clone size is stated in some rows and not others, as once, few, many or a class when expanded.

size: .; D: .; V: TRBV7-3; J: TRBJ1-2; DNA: TGTGCCAGCAGCTTAATCCCCCCTGGCTACACCTTC; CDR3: CASSLIPPGYTF
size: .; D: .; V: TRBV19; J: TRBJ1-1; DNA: TGTGCCAGTAGTCTAAAGGGGAACACTGAAGCTTTCTTT; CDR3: CASSLKGNTEAFF
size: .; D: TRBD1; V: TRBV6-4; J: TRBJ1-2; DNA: TGTGCCAGCAGAGACAGGGGTGGCTACACCTTC; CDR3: CASRDRGGYTF
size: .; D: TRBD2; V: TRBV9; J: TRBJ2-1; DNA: TGTGCCAGCAGCTTGCGGACTAGCCCCTGGAATGAGCAGTTCTTC; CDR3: CASSLRTSPWNEQFF
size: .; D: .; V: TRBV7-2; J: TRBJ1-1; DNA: TGTGCCAGCAGCTTAGGACTTCTCTGGGGGACTTTCTTT; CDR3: CASSLGLLWGTFF
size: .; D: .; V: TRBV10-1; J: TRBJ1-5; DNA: TGCGCCAGCAGTGCTTCGGTCGGTCAGCCCCAGCATTTT; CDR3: CASSASVGQPQHF
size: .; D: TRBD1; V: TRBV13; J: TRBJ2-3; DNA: TGTGCCAGCAGCTTACGGCAGGGGGTAGATACGCAGTATTTT; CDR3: CASSLRQGVDTQYF
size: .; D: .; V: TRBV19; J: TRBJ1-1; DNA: TGTGCCAGTAGTAAGGAGGGGGGGTATTGGACTGAAGCTTTCTTT; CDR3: CASSKEGGYWTEAFF
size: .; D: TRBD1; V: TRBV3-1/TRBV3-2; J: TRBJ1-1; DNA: TGTGCCAGCAGCCAAGATCCGGGACAGGGTGGGCTCACTGAAGCTTTCTTT; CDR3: CASSQDPGQGGLTEAFF
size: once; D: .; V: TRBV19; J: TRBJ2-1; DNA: TGTGCCAGTAGTCTCCGAGGGGGAGCGTACTCGGGGAATGAGCAGTTCTTC; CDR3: CASSLRGGAYSGNEQFF
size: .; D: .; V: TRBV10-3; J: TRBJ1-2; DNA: TGTGCCATCAGGGACCAAACCATAGGGCTTTATGGCTACACCTTC; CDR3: CAIRDQTIGLYGYTF
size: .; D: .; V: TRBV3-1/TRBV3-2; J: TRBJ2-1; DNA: TGTGCCAGCAGCGATACAGTTAGCTCCTACAATGAGCAGTTCTTC; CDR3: CASSDTVSSYNEQFF
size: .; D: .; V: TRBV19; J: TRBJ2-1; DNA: TGTGCCAGTAGTAGCCCAAGGGTCAAGGGAAGGGGTGAGCAGTTCTTC; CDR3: CASSSPRVKGRGEQFF
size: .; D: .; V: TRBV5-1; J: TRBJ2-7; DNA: TGCGCCAGCAGCCCCGACAGGGTGGGGGGCTACGAGCAGTACTTC; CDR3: CASSPDRVGGYEQYF
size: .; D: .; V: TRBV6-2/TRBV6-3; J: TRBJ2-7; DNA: TGTGCCAGCAGTTACCTTGCCGGGGCCATTTACGAGCAGTACTTC; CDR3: CASSYLAGAIYEQYF
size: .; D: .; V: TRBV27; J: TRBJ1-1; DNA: TGTGCCAGCAGCCTAACTGGGGCGAACACTGAAGCTTTCTTT; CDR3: CASSLTGANTEAFF
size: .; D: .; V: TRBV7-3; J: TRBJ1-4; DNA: TGTGCCAGCAGTCCGGGGGGATCAGGCACTAATGAAAAACTGTTTTTT; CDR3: CASSPGGSGTNEKLFF
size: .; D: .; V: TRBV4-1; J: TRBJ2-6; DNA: TGCGCCAGCAGCCAAGATCAGTCTGGGGCCAACGTCCTGACTTTC; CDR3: CASSQDQSGANVLTF
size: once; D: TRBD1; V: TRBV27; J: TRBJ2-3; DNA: TGTGCCAGCAGTTTTCTTCGGACAGGGGGCTACACAGATACGCAGTATTTT; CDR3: CASSFLRTGGYTDTQYF
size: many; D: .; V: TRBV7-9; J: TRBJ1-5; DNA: TGTGCCAGCAGCTTTAATAGCCCCAATCAGCCCCAGCATTTT; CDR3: CASSFNSPNQPQHF
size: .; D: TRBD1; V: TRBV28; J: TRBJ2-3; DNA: TGTGCCAGCACCCAGGACAGGGGTAACACAGATACGCAGTATTTT; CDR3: CASTQDRGNTDTQYF
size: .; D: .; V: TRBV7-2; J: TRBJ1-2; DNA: TGTGCCAGCAGCCCGACAGTATATGGCTACACCTTC; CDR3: CASSPTVYGYTF
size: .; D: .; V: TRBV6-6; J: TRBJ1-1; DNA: TGTGCCAGCAGTTACTCAGGGACGGAGAACACTGAAGCTTTCTTT; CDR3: CASSYSGTENTEAFF
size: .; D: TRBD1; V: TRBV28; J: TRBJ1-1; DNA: TGTGCCAGCACGGGACAGGGGGCGGGAGCTTTCTTT; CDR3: CASTGQGAGAFF
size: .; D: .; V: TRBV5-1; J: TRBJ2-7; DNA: TGCGCCAGCAGCGGAGGGGACCCCTCCTTGGACGAGCAGTACTTC; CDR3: CASSGGDPSLDEQYF
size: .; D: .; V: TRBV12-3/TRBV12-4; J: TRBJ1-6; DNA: TGTGCCAGCACCGAAATCGGGTCACCCCTCCACTTT; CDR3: CASTEIGSPLHF
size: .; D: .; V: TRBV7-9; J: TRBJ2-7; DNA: TGTGCCAGCAGCGGGCGCGGAGACTACGAGCAGTACTTC; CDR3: CASSGRGDYEQYF
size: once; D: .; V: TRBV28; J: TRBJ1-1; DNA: TGTGCCAGCACCCTGGAAGGGTATACCCCTGAAGCTTTCTTT; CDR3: CASTLEGYTPEAFF
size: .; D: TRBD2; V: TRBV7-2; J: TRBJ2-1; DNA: TGTGCCAGCAGCTTTTTAGCGGGGGGGCGCGACAATGAGCAGTTCTTC; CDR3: CASSFLAGGRDNEQFF